This entry concerns a single T cell receptor beta chain. The target antigen is unknown. An end of the junction does not agree with germline; a read error may underlie this. The CDR3 covers 15 residues. The data stem from a study of T cells after yellow fever vaccination. Study-wide points: CD4 and CD8 compartments shared a small share of clonotypes.

As TCR cDNA was made by 5'RACE template switching, a universal primer site and UMIs were added. TCRdb itself ran the 5' RACE reads through MiXCR, one entry per CDR3 protein. This repertoire shows over 300,000 distinct CDR3 sequences, around 6.8% found once; its top ten account for 15% to 20%. The TCR comes from a man in his late teens or twenties who received the YFV17D yellow fever vaccine. V is TRBV12-3 or TRBV12-4 and J is TRBJ1-5, with a possible D match to TRBD1 (5 bases). This sample comprised PBMCs, obtained approximately 47 days after the first yellow fever vaccination. The chain's CDR3 is CASSLAGTVNQPQHF. CDR3 sequence (DNA): TGTGCCAGCAGTCTAGCCGGGACCGTGAATCAGCCCCAGCATTTT.